A single sample gave rise to the 25 T cell receptor beta chains below, sequenced in a study of human T cells and chemical hapten exposure. The sample's time point: patch test 1, 2 weeks after DPC sensitization. Stated treatment: therapeutic diphenylcyclopropenone sensitization with weekly scalp DPC. TCRdb ran MiXCR on the RACE reads and lists one entry per CDR3 protein. The sample contains about 70,000 distinct CDR3 sequences, over 7.5% of which appear only once. The sequencing used whole blood, collected in connection with sensitization to the hapten diphenylcyclopropenone (DPC). The source of these receptors is a woman between 40 and 55 years old with alopecia areata. Some clones in this sample may be carry-over from other donors' samples.

This clonotype was counted ten times or more. J is TRBJ1-6 and V is TRBV29-1; the D is unclear. The length of the CDR3 is 13 residues. In germline, CDR1 is SQVTM, CDR2 ANQGSEA. V was cut by 4 bases and J by 8 bases, with 12 bases left in between. DNA of the CDR3: TGCAGCGTTGCCCTAGCGCGGGATTCACCCCTCCACTTT. Its translation: CSVALARDSPLHF.

This clonotype was observed a few times. The chain uses TRBV12-3 or TRBV12-4 and TRBJ1-1; 8 bases align to TRBD1. This CDR3 has 13 amino acids. The V and J ends lost 6 bases and 3 bases, in that order; junction bases with no gene match: 3. The CDR3 is CASRTGADTEAFF. DNA for the CDR3: TGTGCCAGCAGGACAGGGGCGGACACTGAAGCTTTCTTT.

Many counts were recorded for this clonotype. The gene calls are TRBV29-1 and TRBJ1-2; TRBD1 is a possible D gene (5 bases). Per germline, CDR1 SQVTM and CDR2 ANQGSEA. This CDR3 spans 16 amino acids. The ends were cut back, 5 bases at V and 6 bases at J, with 25 bases in the middle. The CDR3 protein is CSVIRADTGGLDGYTF. The CDR3 DNA reads TGCAGCGTTATAAGAGCGGACACCGGAGGATTGGATGGCTACACCTTC.

The rearrangement uses TRBV5-6 and TRBJ2-7; a weak D match, TRBD1 (6 bases). Trimming took off 4 bases at V and 2 bases at J, with 16 bases between the two ends. Looked up from germline, CDR1 is SGHDT and CDR2 is YYEEEE. The CDR3 has 15 residues. The DNA of the CDR3 is TGTGCCAGCAGCACCCTCGGGCAGGGGACCTACGAGCAGTACTTC. Amino acids: CASSTLGQGTYEQYF.

This clonotype was detected ten times or more. The J gene is TRBJ1-2, the V gene TRBV7-9, with D tentatively TRBD1 (6 bases). Germline-derived CDR1 and CDR2 are SEHNR and FQNEAQ (reference sequence). CDR3 length: 16 amino acids. Deletions cut 3 bases from V and 2 bases from J, with 16 bases between. This CDR3 is CASSFPWGPSNYGYTF. Here the CDR3 DNA reads TGTGCCAGCAGCTTTCCGTGGGGGCCTTCCAACTATGGCTACACCTTC. Looking up the rest from reference TRBV7-9 and TRBJ1-2 gives the full variable domain: DTGVSQNPRHKITKRGQNVTFRCDPISEHNRLYWYRQTLGQGPEFLTYFQNEAQLEKSRLLSDRFSAERPKGSFSTLEIQRTEQGDSAMYLCASSFPWGPSNYGYTFGSGTRLTVV.

The chain is built from TRBV7-6 and TRBJ2-2; D gene ambiguous. V lost 8 bases, J lost 4 bases, and 14 bases lay in between. The length of the CDR3 is 14 residues. Per the germline V gene, CDR1 is SGHVS and CDR2 is FNYEAQ. CDR3 sequence: CASHPNTRTGELFF. CDR3 DNA sequence: TGTGCCAGCCATCCTAACACCCGCACCGGGGAGCTGTTTTTT.

This clonotype was seen repeatedly, ten times or more. This chain links TRBV6-6 with TRBJ1-2; tentative D call: TRBD1 (6 bases). The CDR3 contains 13 residues. V lost 7 bases, J lost 7 bases, and 16 bases lay in between. Germline-derived CDR1 and CDR2 are MNHNY and SVGAGI (reference sequence). This chain's CDR3 is CASTHSGGAGYTF. The CDR3 DNA reads as TGTGCCAGCACCCACTCGGGGGGGGCTGGCTACACCTTC.

This rearrangement joins TRBV29-1 to TRBJ2-3; D ambiguous. The CDR3 totals 10 residues. V lost 5 bases and J 3 bases, leaving 3 bases between the germline ends. Germline lookup yields CDR1 SQVTM and CDR2 ANQGSEA. CDR3 sequence reads: CSVTTDTQYF. In DNA form, the CDR3 reads TGCAGCGTTACGACAGATACGCAGTATTTT.

The rearrangement joins TRBV9 to TRBJ2-3; 8 positions agree with TRBD1. V lost 3 bases to trimming and J lost 5 bases; unmatched junction nucleotides: 8. The V gene's germline CDR1 is SGDLS and CDR2 YYNGEE. This CDR3 comprises 15 residues. The CDR3 sequence: CASSARGQGGDTQYF. The CDR3 coding sequence is TGTGCCAGCAGCGCGAGAGGACAGGGAGGAGATACGCAGTATTTT.

This clonotype turned up a few times. This chain connects TRBV6-6 to TRBJ1-3; D call uncertain. This CDR3 spans 15 amino acids. Trimming cost V 5 bases and J 0 bases, with 11 bases left between them. Germline loops: CDR1 MNHNY, CDR2 SVGAGI (reference sequence). The CDR3 bases are TGTGCCAGCAGTGATCCGGGCTCCTCTGGAAACACCATATATTTT. As protein: CASSDPGSSGNTIYF.

The V call is TRBV6-5, the J call TRBJ2-7; 9 nucleotides align to TRBD1. CDR3 length equals 16 residues. Trimming at V came to 0 bases and at J to 2 bases, leaving 5 bases not matched to a gene. Germline V gene sequence: CDR1 MNHEY, CDR2 SVGAGI. CDR3 residues: CASSYSAGTGPYEQYF. CDR3 sequence (DNA): TGTGCCAGCAGTTACTCGGCAGGGACAGGGCCCTACGAGCAGTACTTC.

This clonotype has ten or more counts. The CDR3 protein is CASRTGADTQYF. DNA of the CDR3: TGTGCCAGCAGGACGGGGGCAGATACGCAGTATTTT. The chain is built from TRBV6-5 and TRBJ2-3; perhaps TRBD2 as D (6 bases). With 6 bases removed from V and 4 bases from J, the gap between germline ends came to 8 bases. Germline CDR1 reads MNHEY; CDR2 reads SVGAGI. The CDR3 runs 12 residues.

This clonotype has ten or more counts. This rearrangement joins TRBV11-2 to TRBJ2-3; 14 nucleotides line up with TRBD2. CDR1 is SGHAT and CDR2 is FQNNGV in the germline V gene. The CDR3 has 19 amino acids. V gave up 4 bases and J gave up 2 bases; unmatched junction bases: 11. The CDR3 DNA follows: TGTGCCAGCAGCTCCCGTCCCGGGACTAGCGGGGGCCCCACAGATACGCAGTATTTT. Translation gives CASSSRPGTSGGPTDTQYF.

This clonotype was seen many times. At one end, the junction sequence differs from germline, possibly due to a read error. V is TRBV14 and J is TRBJ2-3; D perhaps matches TRBD1 (5 bases). CDR1 and CDR2 (germline): SGHDN, FVKESK. This CDR3 is built from 12 residues. The CDR3 here is CASSPQADTQFF. The DNA of the CDR3 is TGTGCCAGCAGCCCACAGGCAGATACGCAGTTTTTT.

The sample holds one count of this clonotype. The gene calls are TRBV14 and TRBJ2-7; D not resolved. This CDR3 comprises 14 residues. V lost 0 bases, J lost 0 bases, and 6 bases lay in between. Germline V lookup: CDR1 SGHDN, CDR2 FVKESK. The CDR3 DNA is TGTGCCAGCAGCCAAGAGCCAGGCTCCTACGAGCAGTACTTC. Amino acid sequence: CASSQEPGSYEQYF.

The table lists this clonotype with many counts. The rearrangement joins TRBV6-1 to TRBJ1-1, with D uncertain. Trimming shortened V by 6 bases and J by 1 base, and 15 bases separated the two germline ends. The CDR3 loop spans 15 amino acids. Germline V CDR1 and CDR2: MNHNS, SASEGT. The CDR3 DNA sequence: TGTGCCAGCAGGGCTTGGACGGATCAGAACACTGAAGCTTTCTTT. Translated: CASRAWTDQNTEAFF.

V gene TRBV6-1 combines with J gene TRBJ2-5; 10 positions match TRBD1. Germline V gene lookup returns CDR1 MNHNS and CDR2 SASEGT. CDR3 length: 14 residues. The junction had 8 bases not matched to a gene; V was cut back by 9 bases and J by 4 bases. The CDR3 coding sequence is TGTGCCAGTTGGACAGGGGGAAACCGAGAGACCCAGTACTTC. Translating it yields CASWTGGNRETQYF.

This clonotype was observed many times. The chain joins TRBV2 to TRBJ2-5, with a possible D match to TRBD1 (6 bases). The V gene's germline CDR1 is SNHLY and CDR2 FYNNEI. The CDR3 length is 15 residues. V was trimmed by 6 bases and J by 2 bases, leaving 16 bases between them. CDR3 nucleotides: TGTGCCAGCAGCGGAGACAGGCAAACACAAGAGACCCAGTACTTC. Translated, it gives CASSGDRQTQETQYF.

As DNA, the CDR3 is TGTGCCAGCAGTTTCGGACGGAAGGGGGGAAAACTGTTTTTT. The encoded protein is CASSFGRKGGKLFF. V usage is TRBV12-3 or TRBV12-4 and J usage is TRBJ1-4; tentatively, D is TRBD1 (6 bases). CDR3 length: 14 residues. V lost 3 bases to trimming and J lost 10 bases, with 15 bases between them.

On this clonotype itself: One junction end does not reproduce the germline sequence, and a read error may be involved. In DNA, the CDR3 is TGTGTCAGCACCCGCCCTGGGGGGATTATCGGCAATCAGCCCCAGCATTTT. Translating it yields CVSTRPGGIIGNQPQHF. The chain uses TRBV28 and TRBJ1-5; perhaps TRBD1 as D (5 bases). The germline V gene encodes CDR1 MDHEN and CDR2 SYDVKM. The CDR3 totals 17 residues.

This clonotype turned up a few times. This chain links TRBV12-3 or TRBV12-4 with TRBJ2-2; a weak D match, TRBD1 (6 bases). This CDR3 comprises 16 residues. V gave up 8 bases and J gave up 3 bases, with 19 bases separating them. The CDR3: CASAPLPTGYTGELFF. The CDR3 bases are TGTGCCAGCGCTCCTCTTCCTACAGGGTACACCGGGGAGCTGTTTTTT.

This clonotype was observed a few times. For the CDR3, the DNA is TGTGCCAGCAGCTTATCTTACTATGGCTACACCTTC. Residues: CASSLSYYGYTF. The chain combines TRBV7-8 with TRBJ1-2; no definite D call. In germline, CDR1 is SGHVS, CDR2 FQNEAQ. This CDR3 is 12 amino acids long. V lost 2 bases to trimming and J lost 3 bases, with 4 bases between them. The full variable domain, completed using reference TRBV7-8 and TRBJ1-2, is GAGVSQSPRYKVAKRGQDVALRCDPISGHVSLFWYQQALGQGPEFLTYFQNEAQLDKSGLPSDRFFAERPEGSVSTLKIQRTQQEDSAVYLCASSLSYYGYTFGSGTRLTVV.

This clonotype was seen repeatedly, ten times or more. The rearrangement joins TRBV20-1 to TRBJ1-2; D remains unclear. CDR1 is DFQATT, CDR2 SNEGSKA, per germline (reference sequence). V gave up 3 bases and J gave up 4 bases, with 12 bases separating them. The CDR3 has 13 amino acids. CDR3 nucleotides: TGCAGTGCTAGGACCGGAGAACGCTATGGCTACACCTTC. Its translation: CSARTGERYGYTF.

V and J are TRBV28 and TRBJ1-2; D not certain. This CDR3 is 9 amino acids long. With 8 bases removed from V and 9 bases from J, the gap between germline ends came to 7 bases. Germline loops: CDR1 MDHEN, CDR2 SYDVKM. CDR3 nucleotides: TGTGCCAGCGGCGTAAGCTACACCTTC. Residues: CASGVSYTF.

This clonotype was recorded a few times. This chain connects TRBV7-2 to TRBJ1-2, with unresolved D. The CDR3 has 13 amino acids. Trimming cost V 3 bases and J 8 bases, with 13 bases left between them. The germline CDR1 and CDR2 sequences are SGHTA and FQGNSA. The CDR3: CASSFDLTSGYTF. The CDR3 nucleotides read TGTGCCAGCAGCTTCGACCTAACTAGCGGCTACACCTTC.